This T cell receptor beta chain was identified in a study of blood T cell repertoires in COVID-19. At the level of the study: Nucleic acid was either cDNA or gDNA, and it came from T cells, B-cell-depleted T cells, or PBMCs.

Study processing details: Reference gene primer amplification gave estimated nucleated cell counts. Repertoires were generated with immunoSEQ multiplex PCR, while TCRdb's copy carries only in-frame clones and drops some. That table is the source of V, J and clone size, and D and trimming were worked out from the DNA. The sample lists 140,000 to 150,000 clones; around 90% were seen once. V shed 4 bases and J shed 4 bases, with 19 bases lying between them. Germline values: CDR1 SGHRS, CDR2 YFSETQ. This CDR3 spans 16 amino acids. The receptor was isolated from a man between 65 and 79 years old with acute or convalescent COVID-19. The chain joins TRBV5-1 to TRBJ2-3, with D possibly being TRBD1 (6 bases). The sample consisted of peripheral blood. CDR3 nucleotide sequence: TGCGCCAGCAGCCGAGGCACAGGGACGGGATCAGATACGCAGTATTTT. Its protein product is CASSRGTGTGSDTQYF.